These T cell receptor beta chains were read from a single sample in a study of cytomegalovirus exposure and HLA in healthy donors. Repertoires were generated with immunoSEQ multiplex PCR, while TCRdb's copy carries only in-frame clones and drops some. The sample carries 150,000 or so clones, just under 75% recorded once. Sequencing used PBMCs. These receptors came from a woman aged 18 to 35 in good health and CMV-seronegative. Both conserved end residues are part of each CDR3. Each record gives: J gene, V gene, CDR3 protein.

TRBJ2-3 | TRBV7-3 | CASSLTGGVTDTQYF
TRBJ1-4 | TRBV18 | CASSQYEKLFF
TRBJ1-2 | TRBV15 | CATSRDGTGLLGGYTF
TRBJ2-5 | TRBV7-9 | CASRQSSGSGLGETQYF
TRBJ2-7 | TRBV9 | CASSVRDRDYEQYF
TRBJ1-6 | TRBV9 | CASSVGSREDSPLHF
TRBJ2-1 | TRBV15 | CATSRKGGDEQFF
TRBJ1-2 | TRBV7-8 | CASSRTAANYGYTF
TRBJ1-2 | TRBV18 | CASSSRDSSNYGYTF
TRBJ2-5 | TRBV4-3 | CASSQGIPSGETQYF
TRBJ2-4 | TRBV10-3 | CAISETDSGTNIQYF
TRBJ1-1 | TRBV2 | CASRGDRVIGGRAFF
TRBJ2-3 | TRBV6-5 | CASSYDGATDTQYF
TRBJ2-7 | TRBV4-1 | CASSQVFGQGITGRYEQYF
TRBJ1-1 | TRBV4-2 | CASSQDQGSLTEAFF
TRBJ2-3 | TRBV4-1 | CASSQRQGADTQYF
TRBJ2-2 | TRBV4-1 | CASSRTSQRELFF
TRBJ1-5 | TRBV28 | CASSLRTGTFSNQPQHF
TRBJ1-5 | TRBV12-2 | CASRFLIPEVSNQPQHF
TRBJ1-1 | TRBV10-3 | CAISGEGNTEAFF
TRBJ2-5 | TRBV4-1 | CASSPGKDRAFQETQYF
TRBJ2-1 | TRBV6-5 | CASSYSTGITYNEQFF
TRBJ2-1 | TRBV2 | CASSDREADNEQFF
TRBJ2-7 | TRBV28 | CASSSPDRGTYEQYF
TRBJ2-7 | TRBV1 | CTSSPSAQGAREQYF
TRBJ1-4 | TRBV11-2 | CASSTGVSTNEKLFF
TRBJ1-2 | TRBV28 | CASSRTGGSYGYTF
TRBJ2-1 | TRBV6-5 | CASSTLAGDVNEQFF
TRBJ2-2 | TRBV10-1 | CASSVAGSTGELFF
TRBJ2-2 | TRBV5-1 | CASSKGQGSTGELFF
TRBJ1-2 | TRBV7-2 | CASSLPTEGWRYTF
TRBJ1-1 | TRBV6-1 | CASSEIEWEGAGTEAFF
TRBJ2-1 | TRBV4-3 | CASSQDRGSMGNEQFF
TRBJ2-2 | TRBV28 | CASNLAGGYTGELFF
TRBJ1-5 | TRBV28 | CASSFRDRGIGPQHF
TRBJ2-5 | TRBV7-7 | CASSLVGQGGKETQYF
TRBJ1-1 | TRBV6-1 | CASSEQGSWTEAFF